This T cell receptor (beta chain) was captured in a study of shared clonotypes between healthy human individuals. Regarding the study as a whole: A limitation of the genetic and exposure-history diversity represented arose from few donors.

Trimming removed 2 bases at V and 4 bases at J, with 9 bases between. Looked up from germline, CDR1 is MNHNS and CDR2 is SASEGT. The CDR3 contains 14 residues. Turning to this clone: What it recognizes is unknown.

Only in-frame clones appear in the TCRdb table, and some are missing; sequencing was by immunoSEQ multiplex PCR. The sample has 2,500,000 or so clones; 93% are singletons. This chain links TRBV6-1 with TRBJ2-1; D call uncertain. The sample was naive CD4+ T cells from PBMCs. Subset in this sample: CD45RA+ positively selected. The sequence came from a man aged 18 to 35 in good health. Some clones in this sample may be carry-over from other donors' samples. The CDR3 region has the DNA TGTGCCAGCAGTGAAAGGCTGTATTACAATGAGCAGTTCTTC. Protein sequence: CASSERLYYNEQFF.